These T cell receptor beta chains were read from a single sample in a study of T cells in Graves' hyperthyroidism and ophthalmopathy. TCRdb analysed the multiplex PCR reads with MiXCR anew, one entry per CDR3 protein. Among under 350,000 distinct CDR3 sequences, around 15% were seen once, and the ten largest hold 7.9%. Source material: blood. Every receptor here comes from a woman aged 40 to 50 with Graves' hyperthyroidism. Each CDR3 is given with its conserved first and last residue. The D gene is left open where the match is weak. Clone size is given for some rows only: seen once, a few or many times, or a class if the clone is expanded.

size: -
J: TRBJ1-5
D: -
V: TRBV7-8
CDR3: CASSGGFVNQPQHF
DNA: TGTGCCAGCAGCGGGGGGTTTGTCAATCAGCCCCAGCATTTT

size: -
J: TRBJ2-1
D: TRBD2
V: TRBV19
CDR3: CASSFASGNPEQFF
DNA: TGTGCCAGTAGTTTCGCTAGCGGGAATCCTGAGCAGTTCTTC

size: many
J: TRBJ2-5
D: TRBD1
V: TRBV16
CDR3: CASSQSGGQPETQYF
DNA: TGTGCCAGCAGCCAATCTGGGGGACAGCCGGAGACCCAGTACTTC

size: -
J: TRBJ2-3
D: -
V: TRBV19
CDR3: CASSTGDSTDTQYF
DNA: TGTGCCAGTAGTACGGGGGATAGCACAGATACGCAGTATTTT

size: many
J: TRBJ2-5
D: -
V: TRBV27
CDR3: CASSPEGETQYF
DNA: TGTGCCAGCAGCCCTGAGGGGGAGACCCAGTACTTC

size: -
J: TRBJ1-2
D: -
V: TRBV20-1
CDR3: CSAARPGNYGYTF
DNA: TGCAGTGCCGCCCGACCGGGAAACTATGGCTACACCTTC

size: many
J: TRBJ1-1
D: -
V: TRBV12-3/TRBV12-4
CDR3: CASSLRRTEAFF
DNA: TGTGCCAGCAGTTTGAGGAGGACTGAAGCTTTCTTT

size: many
J: TRBJ2-7
D: TRBD2
V: TRBV20-1
CDR3: CSATNPDGLAGAGEQYF
DNA: TGCAGTGCCACTAATCCGGACGGACTAGCGGGAGCTGGCGAGCAGTACTTC

size: many
J: TRBJ2-3
D: -
V: TRBV2
CDR3: CASKAEGTDTQYF
DNA: TGTGCCAGCAAAGCGGAGGGCACAGATACGCAGTATTTT

size: -
J: TRBJ1-5
D: -
V: TRBV28
CDR3: CASTRAVGGSNQPQHF
DNA: TGTGCCAGCACCAGGGCGGTCGGGGGTAGCAATCAGCCCCAGCATTTT

size: many
J: TRBJ2-7
D: TRBD2
V: TRBV6-1
CDR3: CASRGGDEQYF
DNA: TGTGCCAGCAGGGGGGGGGACGAGCAGTACTTC

size: many
J: TRBJ2-3
D: -
V: TRBV5-1
CDR3: CASSRDLGLPSTDTQYF
DNA: TGCGCCAGCAGCCGGGATTTAGGACTGCCAAGCACAGATACGCAGTATTTT

size: many
J: TRBJ2-7
D: -
V: TRBV28
CDR3: CASTPSRSGRIYEQYF
DNA: TGTGCCAGCACCCCATCTAGGAGTGGGAGAATCTACGAGCAGTACTTC

size: many
J: TRBJ2-7
D: -
V: TRBV10-3
CDR3: CAIGAGSYEQYF
DNA: TGTGCCATCGGGGCGGGGTCCTACGAGCAGTACTTC

size: many
J: TRBJ2-1
D: -
V: TRBV2
CDR3: CASSTWIYEQFF
DNA: TGTGCCAGCAGTACCTGGATCTATGAGCAGTTCTTC

size: few
J: TRBJ2-5
D: -
V: TRBV18
CDR3: CASSPSLGGQETQYF
DNA: TGTGCCAGCTCACCATCTCTCGGAGGGCAAGAGACCCAGTACTTC

size: many
J: TRBJ2-2
D: -
V: TRBV3-1
CDR3: CASSPRAPGELFF
DNA: TGTGCCAGCAGCCCCAGGGCCCCCGGGGAGCTGTTTTTT